The clone carrying this T cell receptor (beta chain) was observed a few times. The CDR3 has 18 amino acids. V shed 0 bases and J shed 4 bases, with 21 bases lying between them. CDR1 is MDHEN, CDR2 SYDVKM, per germline. Sequenced by immunoSEQ multiplex PCR; TCRdb stores in-frame clones only, minus some. The sample consists of over 10,000 clones, 60% to 85% of them appearing once. This entry belongs to a study of T cells after somatic rescue of genetic block. The clonotype was recovered from a boy younger than 18. The sequenced material came from peripheral blood mononuclear cells (PBMCs). The chain links TRBV28 to TRBJ1-1; a weak D match, TRBD1 (5 bases). The CDR3 bases are TGTGCCAGCAGTTTATGGGCCAGGGTGGCAAACAAGGGCACTGAAGCTTTCTTT. This codes for CASSLWARVANKGTEAFF.